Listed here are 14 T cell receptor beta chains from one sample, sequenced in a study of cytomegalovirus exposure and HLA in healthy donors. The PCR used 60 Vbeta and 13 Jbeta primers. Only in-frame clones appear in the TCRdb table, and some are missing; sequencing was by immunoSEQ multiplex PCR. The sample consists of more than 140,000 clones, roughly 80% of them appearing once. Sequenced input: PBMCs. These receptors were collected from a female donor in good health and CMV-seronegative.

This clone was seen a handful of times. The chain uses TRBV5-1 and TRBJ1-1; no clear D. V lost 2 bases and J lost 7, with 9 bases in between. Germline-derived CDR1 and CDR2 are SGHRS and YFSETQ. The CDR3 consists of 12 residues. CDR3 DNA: TGCGCCAGCAGCTTTGTTCGCGGTGAAGCTTTCTTT. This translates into CASSFVRGEAFF.

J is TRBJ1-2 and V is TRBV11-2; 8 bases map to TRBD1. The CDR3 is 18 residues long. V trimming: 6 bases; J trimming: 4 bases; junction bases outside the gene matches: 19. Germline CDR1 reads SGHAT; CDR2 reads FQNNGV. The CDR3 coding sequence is TGTGCCAGCAGGCCCCCACCGAGGACAGGGTTTTTGGGCTATGGCTACACCTTC. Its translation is CASRPPPRTGFLGYGYTF.

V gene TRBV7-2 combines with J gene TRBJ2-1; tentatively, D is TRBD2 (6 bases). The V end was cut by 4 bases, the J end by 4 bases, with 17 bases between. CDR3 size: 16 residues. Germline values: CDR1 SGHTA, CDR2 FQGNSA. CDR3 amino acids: CASSSGPGLPYNEQFF. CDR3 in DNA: TGTGCCAGCAGCTCGGGGCCGGGACTCCCGTACAATGAGCAGTTCTTC.

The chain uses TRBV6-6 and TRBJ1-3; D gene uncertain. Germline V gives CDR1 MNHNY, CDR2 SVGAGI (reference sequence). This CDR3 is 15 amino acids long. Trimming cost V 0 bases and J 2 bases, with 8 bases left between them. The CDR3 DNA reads TGTGCCAGCAGTTACTCGAGAGACACTGGAAACACCATATATTTT. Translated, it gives CASSYSRDTGNTIYF.

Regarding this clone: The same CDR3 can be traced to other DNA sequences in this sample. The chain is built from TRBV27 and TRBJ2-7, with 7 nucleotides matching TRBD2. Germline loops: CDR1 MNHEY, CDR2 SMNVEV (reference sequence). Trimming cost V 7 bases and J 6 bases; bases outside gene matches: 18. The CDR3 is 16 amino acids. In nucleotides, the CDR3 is TGTGCCAGCACCCCAAGTATCGGACTAGAGTCGCCCGAGCAGTACTTC. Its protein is CASTPSIGLESPEQYF.

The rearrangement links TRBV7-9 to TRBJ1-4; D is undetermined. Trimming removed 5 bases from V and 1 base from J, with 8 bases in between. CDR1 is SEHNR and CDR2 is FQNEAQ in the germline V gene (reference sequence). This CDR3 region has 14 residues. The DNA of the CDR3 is TGTGCCAGCAGCGGGAGTTTAACTAATGAAAAACTGTTTTTT. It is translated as CASSGSLTNEKLFF. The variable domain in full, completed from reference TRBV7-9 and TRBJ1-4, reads DTGVSQNPRHKITKRGQNVTFRCDPISEHNRLYWYRQTLGQGPEFLTYFQNEAQLEKSRLLSDRFSAERPKGSFSTLEIQRTEQGDSAMYLCASSGSLTNEKLFFGSGTQLSVL.

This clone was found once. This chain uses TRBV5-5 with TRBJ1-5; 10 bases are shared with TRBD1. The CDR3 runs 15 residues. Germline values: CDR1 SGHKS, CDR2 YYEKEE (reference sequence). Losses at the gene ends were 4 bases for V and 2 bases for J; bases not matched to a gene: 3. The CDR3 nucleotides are TGTGCCAGCAGCCCAGGACAGGGGGGCAATCAGCCCCAGCATTTT. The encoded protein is CASSPGQGGNQPQHF.

The CDR3 sequence: CASSVASGGQNEQFF. DNA for the CDR3: TGTGCCAGCAGTGTAGCGAGCGGGGGGCAGAATGAGCAGTTCTTC. The chain couples TRBV6-1 to TRBJ2-1; 9 bases agree with TRBD2. The CDR3 is 15 amino acids. Germline V lookup: CDR1 MNHNS, CDR2 SASEGT. V was clipped by 4 bases and J by 7 bases; unmatched bases: 8.

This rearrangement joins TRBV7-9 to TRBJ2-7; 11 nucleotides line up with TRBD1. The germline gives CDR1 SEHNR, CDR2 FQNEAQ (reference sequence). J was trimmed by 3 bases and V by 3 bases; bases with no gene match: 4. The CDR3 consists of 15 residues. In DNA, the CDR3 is TGTGCCAGCAGCTTCGGACAGGGGGCGGTCTACGAGCAGTACTTC. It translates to CASSFGQGAVYEQYF. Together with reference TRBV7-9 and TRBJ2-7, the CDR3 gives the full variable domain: DTGVSQNPRHKITKRGQNVTFRCDPISEHNRLYWYRQTLGQGPEFLTYFQNEAQLEKSRLLSDRFSAERPKGSFSTLEIQRTEQGDSAMYLCASSFGQGAVYEQYFGPGTRLTVT.

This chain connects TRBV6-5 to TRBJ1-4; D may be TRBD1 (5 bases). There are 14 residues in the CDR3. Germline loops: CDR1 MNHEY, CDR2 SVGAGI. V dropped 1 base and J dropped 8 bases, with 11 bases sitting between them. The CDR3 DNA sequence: TGTGCCAGCAGTTACTTCAGGGTCCGGGAAAAACTGTTTTTT. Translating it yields CASSYFRVREKLFF.

DNA for the CDR3: TGTGCCAGCAGTGAATTTGCGGGGGACCTCTACGAGCAGTACTTC. This gives the protein CASSEFAGDLYEQYF. The genes are TRBV2 and TRBJ2-7; 7 bases are a match to TRBD2. The CDR3 totals 15 residues. Germline CDR1 reads SNHLY; CDR2 reads FYNNEI. With 2 bases clipped from V and 3 bases from J, the junction kept 7 bases outside the gene matches. Full variable domain (missing parts from reference TRBV2 and TRBJ2-7): EPEVTQTPSHQVTQMGQEVILRCVPISNHLYFYWYRQILGQKVEFLVSFYNNEISEKSEIFDDQFSVERPDGSNFTLKIRSTKLEDSAMYFCASSEFAGDLYEQYFGPGTRLTVT.

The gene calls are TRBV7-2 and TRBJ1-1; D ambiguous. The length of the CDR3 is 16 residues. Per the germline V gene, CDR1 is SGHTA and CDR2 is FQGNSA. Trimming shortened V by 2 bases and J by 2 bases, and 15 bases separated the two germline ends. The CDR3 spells CASSLMSFGKNTEAFF. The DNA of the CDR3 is TGTGCCAGCAGCTTAATGTCCTTCGGGAAAAACACTGAAGCTTTCTTT.

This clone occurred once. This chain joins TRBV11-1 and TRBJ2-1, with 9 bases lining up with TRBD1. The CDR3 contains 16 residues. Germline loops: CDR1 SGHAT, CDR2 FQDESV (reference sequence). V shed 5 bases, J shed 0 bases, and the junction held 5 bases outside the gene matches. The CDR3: CASSNPGQGSYNEQFF. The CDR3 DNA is TGTGCCAGCAGCAACCCGGGACAGGGCTCCTACAATGAGCAGTTCTTC.

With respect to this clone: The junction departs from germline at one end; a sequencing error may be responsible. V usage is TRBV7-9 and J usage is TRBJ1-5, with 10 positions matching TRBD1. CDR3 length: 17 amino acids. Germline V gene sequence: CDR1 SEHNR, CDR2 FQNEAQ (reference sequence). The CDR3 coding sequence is TGTTCCAGCAGCTTAGGCCTAGGACAGGGGGGAGCACAGCCCCAGCATTTT. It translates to CSSSLGLGQGGAQPQHF.